This passage covers 28 T cell receptor beta chains from one sample sequenced in a study of response to subunit inactivated influenza vaccine. TCRdb itself ran the RT-PCR reads through MiXCR, one entry per CDR3 protein. The sample includes hundreds of thousands of distinct CDR3 sequences, 14% of them seen just once. The sequencing used PBMCs from blood, collected around two weeks before vaccination. The source is a man in his fifties who received an inactivated influenza vaccine.

This clonotype appeared many times. The chain links TRBV20-1 to TRBJ2-7, with D possibly matching TRBD1 (5 bases). CDR1 and CDR2 (germline): DFQATT, SNEGSKA (reference sequence). V dropped 4 bases and J dropped 6 bases, with 22 bases sitting between them. This CDR3 has 15 residues. Here the CDR3 reads CSANDRLGLGIEQYF. In DNA, the CDR3 is TGCAGTGCTAACGACCGGTTGGGGCTGGGGATCGAGCAGTACTTC.

The chain employs TRBV9 and TRBJ1-5; no firm D call. Trimming left V 2 bases short and J 5 bases short, with 8 bases between. Germline lookup yields CDR1 SGDLS and CDR2 YYNGEE. The CDR3 length is 13 residues. CDR3 amino acids: CASSVNEYQPQHF. The CDR3 DNA sequence: TGTGCCAGCAGCGTTAATGAGTATCAGCCCCAGCATTTT.

This clonotype was seen a handful of times. V is TRBV7-9 and J is TRBJ2-4; the D gene is possibly TRBD1 (6 bases). Trimming took 5 bases from V and 0 from J, leaving 14 bases between them. Per germline, CDR1 SEHNR and CDR2 FQNEAQ (reference sequence). The CDR3 spans 16 residues. The CDR3 DNA sequence: TGTGCCAGCAGCCCATTTGGACAGCTAGCCAAAAACATTCAGTACTTC. As protein: CASSPFGQLAKNIQYF.

The chain couples TRBV14 to TRBJ1-6; D is ambiguous. Germline CDR1 and CDR2: SGHDN and FVKESK. Trimming took 0 bases from V and 0 from J, leaving 9 bases between them. The CDR3 has 17 amino acids. The CDR3 protein is CASSQDPGSSYNSPLHF. CDR3 DNA: TGTGCCAGCAGCCAAGATCCGGGGAGCTCCTATAATTCACCCCTCCACTTT.

The sample holds a few counts of this clonotype. V usage is TRBV12-3 or TRBV12-4 and J usage is TRBJ2-1, with 9 bases identical to TRBD2. The length of the CDR3 is 13 residues. Germline trimming cut 4 bases from V and 9 bases from J; bases unmatched to any gene: 4. For the CDR3, the DNA is TGTGCCAGCAGTTCTGGCGGGGGGGCTGAGCAGTTCTTC. This encodes CASSSGGGAEQFF.

The J gene is TRBJ2-2, the V gene TRBV20-1; 7 nucleotides align to TRBD2. V shed 3 bases and J 6 bases; nucleotides not matched to a gene: 7. The CDR3 contains 14 residues. Germline V gene sequence: CDR1 DFQATT, CDR2 SNEGSKA (reference sequence). In DNA form, the CDR3 reads TGCAGTGCTAGTTTAGCTAGCGGAGCCGGGGAGCTGTTTTTT. Translation: CSASLASGAGELFF.

This clonotype was detected only a few times. The genes are TRBV7-9 and TRBJ2-7; D gene unclear. The length of the CDR3 is 12 residues. Germline V CDR1 and CDR2: SEHNR, FQNEAQ (reference sequence). The V gene lost 5 bases and the J gene lost 7 bases, with 12 bases spanning the gap. CDR3 protein: CASSLTPREQYF. Here the CDR3 DNA reads TGTGCCAGCAGCCTTACGCCGAGGGAGCAGTACTTC.

This clonotype was recorded many times. The chain carries TRBV9 and TRBJ1-1; no definite D call. V was shortened by 0 bases and J by 1 base, with 7 bases between the two germline ends. CDR1 and CDR2 from the germline V gene are SGDLS and YYNGEE. The CDR3 consists of 14 residues. For the CDR3, the DNA is TGTGCCAGCAGCGTAGTAGGAGGGAACACTGAAGCTTTCTTT. It translates to CASSVVGGNTEAFF.

This clonotype appeared a few times. V and J are TRBV4-1 and TRBJ2-3; 8 bases align to TRBD2. This CDR3 has 16 amino acids. Per the germline V gene, CDR1 is MGHRA and CDR2 is YSYEKL. Losses at the gene ends were 2 bases for V and 6 bases for J; bases not matched to a gene: 10. This CDR3 is CASSQRDRGGFDTQYF. In DNA, the CDR3 is TGCGCCAGCAGCCAAAGGGACCGGGGGGGCTTTGATACGCAGTATTTT.

This clonotype was detected only a few times. In nucleotides, the CDR3 is TGTGCCAGCAGCTTATCGGGACACCAGAATTCACCCCTCCACTTT. It yields the protein CASSLSGHQNSPLHF. The V and J genes are TRBV7-9 and TRBJ1-6, with D maybe TRBD1 (6 bases). The germline V and J ends were trimmed by 2 bases and 7 bases, with 12 bases remaining between them. Germline V gene lookup returns CDR1 SEHNR and CDR2 FQNEAQ (reference sequence). This CDR3 is built from 15 residues.

The sample holds one count of this clonotype. For the CDR3, the DNA is TGTGCCAGCATCCAGACCGGGACAGGTCTTACCTACGAGCAGTACTTC. Its protein is CASIQTGTGLTYEQYF. The V gene is TRBV28, the J gene TRBJ2-7; 8 bases agree with TRBD1. The CDR3 runs 16 residues. CDR1 MDHEN and CDR2 SYDVKM come from the germline V gene. V lost 7 bases, J lost 2 bases, and 13 bases stayed unmatched.

This clonotype was seen more than once but under ten times. The rearrangement links TRBV27 to TRBJ2-2; TRBD1 aligns across 9 bases. The CDR3 has 16 residues. The germline V gene encodes CDR1 MNHEY and CDR2 SMNVEV (reference sequence). Trimming cost V 5 bases and J 4 bases; bases outside gene matches: 8. CDR3 amino acids: CASSPGQGLSTGELFF. The CDR3 DNA reads TGTGCCAGCAGTCCCGGACAGGGGTTGAGCACCGGGGAGCTGTTTTTT.

This clonotype was picked up a small number of times. The chain recombines TRBV7-2 with TRBJ2-3, with a weak D call TRBD2 (5 bases). CDR1 is SGHTA and CDR2 is FQGNSA in the germline V gene. The CDR3 is made up of 16 amino acids. The ends were cut back, 1 base at V and 0 bases at J, with 11 bases in the middle. CDR3 loop: CASSLGLGSSTDTQYF. The CDR3 region has the DNA TGTGCCAGCAGCTTAGGGCTTGGGAGTAGCACAGATACGCAGTATTTT.

This clonotype has a handful of counts. The CDR3 coding sequence is TGTGCCAGCAGCTTGGGTTTCGGGACAACGGATACGCAGTATTTT. This encodes CASSLGFGTTDTQYF. The rearrangement uses TRBV5-6 and TRBJ2-3; TRBD1 is a possible D gene (6 bases). The V end lost 0 bases, the J end lost 6 bases, and 14 bases lay between the germline ends. The CDR3 spans 15 residues. Germline V gene lookup returns CDR1 SGHDT and CDR2 YYEEEE.

The chain uses TRBV6-2 or TRBV6-3 and TRBJ2-1; D is possibly TRBD2 (6 bases). CDR1 and CDR2 (germline): MNHEY, SVGEGT. The CDR3 extends over 15 amino acids. Trimming pared 0 bases from V and 5 bases from J, leaving 11 bases between. The CDR3 DNA sequence: TGTGCCAGCAGTTACTCGCGGGGAGTTAACAATGAGCAGTTCTTC. Its protein product is CASSYSRGVNNEQFF.

This clonotype appeared a few times. The V and J genes are TRBV7-8 and TRBJ2-5; 9 nucleotides agree with TRBD1. This CDR3 has 16 amino acids. Germline assignment: CDR1 SGHVS and CDR2 FQNEAQ. V was pared by 5 bases and J by 4 bases, with 11 bases of the junction left unmatched. CDR3 DNA sequence: TGTGCCAGCAGCCTTGACAGGGGGGGATTTGGAGAGACCCAGTACTTC. As protein: CASSLDRGGFGETQYF.

This clonotype has a count of ten or more. The J gene is TRBJ2-1, the V gene TRBV3-1; TRBD1 matches 8 bases. V trimming: 0 bases; J trimming: 6 bases; junction bases outside the gene matches: 13. The germline V gene encodes CDR1 LGHDT and CDR2 YNNKEL (reference sequence). The length of the CDR3 is 18 residues. CDR3 coding DNA: TGTGCCAGCAGCCAAGATCGGTTTGGCAGGGGGCTTGGCAATGAGCAGTTCTTC. Its protein is CASSQDRFGRGLGNEQFF.

V is TRBV20-1 and J is TRBJ1-1; D might be TRBD1 (6 bases). Germline V gene sequence: CDR1 DFQATT, CDR2 SNEGSKA (reference sequence). This CDR3 contains 15 residues. The CDR3 region is CRSQGITQENTEAFF. In DNA form, the CDR3 reads TGCAGGTCACAGGGAATCACCCAGGAGAACACTGAAGCTTTCTTT.

As DNA, the CDR3 is TGTGCCAGCAGACAAGCGGGGGGGCCAAGTGAGACCCAGTACTTC. Translated: CASRQAGGPSETQYF. The V call is TRBV27, the J call TRBJ2-5; 10 nucleotides agree with TRBD2. V trimming: 6 bases; J trimming: 5 bases; junction bases outside the gene matches: 9. The CDR3 is made up of 15 amino acids. Germline V gives CDR1 MNHEY, CDR2 SMNVEV (reference sequence).

This clonotype was seen a handful of times. The rearrangement joins TRBV12-3 or TRBV12-4 to TRBJ2-7; D is unresolved. V was clipped by 5 bases and J by 12 bases, with 17 bases between them. The CDR3 length is 12 residues. The CDR3 DNA follows: TGTGCCAGCAGTCGTGGACCTTTAGGTCTGTACTTC. It translates to CASSRGPLGLYF.

This sequence joins TRBV7-8 and TRBJ2-2, with D uncertain. Germline V gene lookup returns CDR1 SGHVS and CDR2 FQNEAQ. V shed 6 bases and J shed 3 bases, with 11 bases lying between them. This CDR3 spans 14 amino acids. The DNA for the CDR3 is TGTGCCAGCAGTCTTCGGGCACACACCGGGGAGCTGTTTTTT. Its protein is CASSLRAHTGELFF.

This clonotype was counted only a few times. CDR3 residues: CASNKAGTRGGGTEAFF. Here the CDR3 DNA reads TGTGCCAGCAATAAAGCAGGAACCCGGGGAGGTGGGACTGAAGCTTTCTTT. The V and J genes are TRBV12-3 or TRBV12-4 and TRBJ1-1; D is ambiguous. CDR3 length: 17 residues. V was trimmed by 7 bases and J by 5 bases, leaving 26 bases between them.

The chain joins TRBV7-6 to TRBJ2-3, with 10 positions matching TRBD2. This CDR3 has 19 residues. After removal of 3 bases from V and 4 bases from J, the junction contained 16 bases not matched to a gene. CDR1 is SGHVS, CDR2 FNYEAQ, per germline. CDR3 sequence (DNA): TGTGCCAGCAGCTTGCCAGAAGCGGGGACTAGCGTTAATCCAGATACGCAGTATTTT. Protein: CASSLPEAGTSVNPDTQYF.

This clonotype was found a few times. The chain uses TRBV27 and TRBJ1-1; a weak D match, TRBD1 (6 bases). Germline CDR1 and CDR2: MNHEY and SMNVEV (reference sequence). Trimming shortened V by 3 bases and J by 0 bases, and 14 bases separated the two germline ends. The CDR3 extends over 16 amino acids. The CDR3 loop reads CASSLGAGDMNTEAFF. In DNA form, the CDR3 reads TGTGCCAGCAGTTTGGGGGCGGGCGACATGAACACTGAAGCTTTCTTT.

The chain links TRBV20-1 to TRBJ1-6, with D uncertain. V was trimmed by 3 bases and J by 6 bases, leaving 9 bases between them. The CDR3 is made up of 13 amino acids. Germline V gene sequence: CDR1 DFQATT, CDR2 SNEGSKA (reference sequence). The DNA of the CDR3 is TGCAGTGCTAGGGGCGAGTTTAATTCACCCCTCCACTTT. Amino acids: CSARGEFNSPLHF.

The J gene is TRBJ2-1, the V gene TRBV4-2, with 8 bases that match TRBD2. Trimming cost V 2 bases and J 5 bases; bases outside gene matches: 5. The CDR3 is 15 residues long. Per germline, CDR1 LGHNA and CDR2 YNFKEQ. As DNA, the CDR3 is TGTGCCAGCAGCCAAAACGGGAGGGGTCACAATGAGCAGTTCTTC. Protein sequence: CASSQNGRGHNEQFF.

In this sample, this clonotype turned up many times. This chain joins TRBV7-2 and TRBJ2-3, with D unresolved. V gave up 4 bases and J gave up 8 bases, with 13 bases separating them. Germline V lookup: CDR1 SGHTA, CDR2 FQGNSA. The CDR3 extends over 13 amino acids. The CDR3 spells CASSSSPGSTQYF. The CDR3 bases are TGTGCCAGCAGCTCTAGTCCCGGATCTACGCAGTATTTT.

This clonotype has at least ten counts. J is TRBJ2-7 and V is TRBV6-2 or TRBV6-3; no reliable D call. Germline V CDR1 and CDR2: MNHEY, SVGEGT. V gave up 0 bases and J gave up 2 bases, with 5 bases separating them. The CDR3 has 13 residues. CDR3 in amino acids: CASSYSRTYEQYF. Written as DNA, the CDR3 is TGTGCCAGCAGTTACTCTAGAACCTACGAGCAGTACTTC.